The entry that follows covers one T cell receptor (beta chain) sequence. Original processing notes: Reference gene primer amplification gave nucleated cell count estimates. Sequencing was performed with immunoSEQ multiplex PCR; in TCRdb, only in-frame clones are kept and a portion is missing. D and trimming were read from the DNA, whereas the V and J calls and clone size are those reported in that table. The table has 99,000 or so clones, 81% seen once. The data were obtained in a study of blood T cell repertoires in COVID-19. Across the study: Sites across the United States, Italy and Spain contributed samples from acute and convalescent COVID-19. T cells, B-cell-depleted T cells, or PBMCs provided the cDNA or gDNA that served as material.

Sequenced material: peripheral blood. The TCR was taken from a man older than 75 with acute or convalescent COVID-19.

CDR3 in DNA: TGTGCCAGCAGTTTCCAATCTGGACAGGGGGCCACAGCTTTCTTT. Residues: CASSFQSGQGATAFF. The V and J genes are TRBV28 and TRBJ1-1; 11 bases align to TRBD1. Germline assignment: CDR1 MDHEN and CDR2 SYDVKM. The length of the CDR3 is 15 residues. The V segment lost 3 bases and the J segment 10 bases; nucleotides outside the gene matches: 10. The whole variable domain, filled in from reference TRBV28 and TRBJ1-1, reads DVKVTQSSRYLVKRTGEKVFLECVQDMDHENMFWYRQDPGLGLRLIYFSYDVKMKEKGDIPEGYSVSREKKERFSLILESASTNQTSMYLCASSFQSGQGATAFFGQGTRLTVV.